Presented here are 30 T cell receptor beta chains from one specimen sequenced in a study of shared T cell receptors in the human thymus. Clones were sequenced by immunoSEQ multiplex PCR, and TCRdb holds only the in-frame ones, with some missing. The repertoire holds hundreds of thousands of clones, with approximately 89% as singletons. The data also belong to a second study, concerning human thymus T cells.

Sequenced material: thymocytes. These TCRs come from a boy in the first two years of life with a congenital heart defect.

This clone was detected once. CDR3 residues: CASSLAQEVDTQYF. CDR3 DNA: TGTGCCAGCAGCTTAGCACAGGAAGTAGATACGCAGTATTTT. This sequence joins TRBV7-9 and TRBJ2-3; D may be TRBD1 (5 bases). The germline V and J ends were trimmed by 0 bases and 5 bases, with 9 bases remaining between them. The CDR3 loop spans 14 amino acids. Per the germline V gene, CDR1 is SEHNR and CDR2 is FQNEAQ (reference sequence).

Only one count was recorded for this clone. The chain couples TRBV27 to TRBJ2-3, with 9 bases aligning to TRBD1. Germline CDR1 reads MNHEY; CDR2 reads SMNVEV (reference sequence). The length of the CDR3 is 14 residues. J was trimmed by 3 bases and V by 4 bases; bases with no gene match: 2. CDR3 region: CASSWGQGTDTQYF. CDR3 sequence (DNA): TGTGCCAGCAGTTGGGGACAGGGAACAGATACGCAGTATTTT.

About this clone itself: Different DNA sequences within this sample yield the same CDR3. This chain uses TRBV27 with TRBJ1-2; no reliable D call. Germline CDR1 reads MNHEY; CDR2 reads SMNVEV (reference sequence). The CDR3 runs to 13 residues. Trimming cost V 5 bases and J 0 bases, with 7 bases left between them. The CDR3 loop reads CASSRGANYGYTF. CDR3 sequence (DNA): TGTGCCAGCAGTCGGGGAGCTAACTATGGCTACACCTTC.

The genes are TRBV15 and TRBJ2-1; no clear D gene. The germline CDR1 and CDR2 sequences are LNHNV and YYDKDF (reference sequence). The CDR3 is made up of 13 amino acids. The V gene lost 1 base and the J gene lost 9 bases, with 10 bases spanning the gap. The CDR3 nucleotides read TGTGCCACCAGCAGAGTTTCCGAGAGTGAGCAGTTCTTC. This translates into CATSRVSESEQFF.

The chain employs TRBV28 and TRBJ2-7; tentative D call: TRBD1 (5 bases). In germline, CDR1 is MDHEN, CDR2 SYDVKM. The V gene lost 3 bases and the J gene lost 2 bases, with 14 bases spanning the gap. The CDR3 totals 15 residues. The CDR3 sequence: CASSLSPDSPYEQYF. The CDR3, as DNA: TGTGCCAGCAGTTTGTCCCCAGACAGCCCCTACGAGCAGTACTTC.

The CDR3, as DNA: TGTGCCAGCAGCTTAGTCCCCCCGGGACTAGCGGGACGAAATGAGCAGTTCTTC. Protein sequence: CASSLVPPGLAGRNEQFF. The chain employs TRBV7-6 and TRBJ2-1, with 13 positions matching TRBD2. V trimming: 1 base; J trimming: 7 bases; junction bases outside the gene matches: 10. This CDR3 is built from 18 residues. The V gene's germline CDR1 is SGHVS and CDR2 FNYEAQ. Using reference TRBV7-6 and TRBJ2-1 for the parts outside the CDR3, the full variable domain is GAGVSQSPRYKVTKRGQDVALRCDPISGHVSLYWYRQALGQGPEFLTYFNYEAQQDKSGLPNDRFSAERPEGSISTLTIQRTEQRDSAMYRCASSLVPPGLAGRNEQFFGPGTRLTVL.

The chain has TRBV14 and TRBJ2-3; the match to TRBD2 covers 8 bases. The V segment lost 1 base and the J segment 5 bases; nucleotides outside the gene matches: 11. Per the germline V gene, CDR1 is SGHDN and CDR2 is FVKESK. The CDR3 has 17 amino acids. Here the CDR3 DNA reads TGTGCCAGCAGCCAAGCCCCGTTGATAGCGGGGAGAGATACGCAGTATTTT. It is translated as CASSQAPLIAGRDTQYF.

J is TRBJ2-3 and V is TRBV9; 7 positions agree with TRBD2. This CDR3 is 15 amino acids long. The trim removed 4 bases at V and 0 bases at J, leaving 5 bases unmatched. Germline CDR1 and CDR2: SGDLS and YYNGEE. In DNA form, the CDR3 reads TGTGCCAGCAGCCCGCCTAGCGGAAGCACAGATACGCAGTATTTT. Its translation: CASSPPSGSTDTQYF.

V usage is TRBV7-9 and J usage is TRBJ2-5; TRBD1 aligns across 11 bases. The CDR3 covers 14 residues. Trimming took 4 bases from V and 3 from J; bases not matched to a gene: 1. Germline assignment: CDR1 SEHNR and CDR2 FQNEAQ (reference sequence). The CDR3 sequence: CASSWTGGEETQYF. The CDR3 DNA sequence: TGTGCCAGCAGCTGGACAGGGGGCGAAGAGACCCAGTACTTC.

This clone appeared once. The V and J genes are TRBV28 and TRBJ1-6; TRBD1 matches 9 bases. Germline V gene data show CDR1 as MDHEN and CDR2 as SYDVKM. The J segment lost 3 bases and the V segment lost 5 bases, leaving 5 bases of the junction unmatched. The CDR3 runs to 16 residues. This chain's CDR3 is CASSDRGGLYNSPLHF. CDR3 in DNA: TGTGCCAGCAGTGACAGGGGGGGACTCTATAATTCACCCCTCCACTTT.

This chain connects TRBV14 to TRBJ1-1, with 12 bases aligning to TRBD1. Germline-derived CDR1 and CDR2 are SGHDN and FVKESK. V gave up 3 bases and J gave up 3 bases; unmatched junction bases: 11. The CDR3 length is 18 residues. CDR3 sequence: CASSQPPGQGAEYTEAFF. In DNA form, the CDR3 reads TGTGCCAGCAGCCAGCCTCCGGGACAGGGGGCAGAATACACTGAAGCTTTCTTT.

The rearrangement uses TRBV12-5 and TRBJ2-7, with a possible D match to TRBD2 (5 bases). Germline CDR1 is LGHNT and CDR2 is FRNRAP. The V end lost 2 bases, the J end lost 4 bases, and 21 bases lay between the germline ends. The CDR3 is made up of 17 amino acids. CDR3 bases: TGTGCTAGTGGTTTGCCCCTACTTGCGGGCAAGAGATACGAGCAGTACTTC. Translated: CASGLPLLAGKRYEQYF.

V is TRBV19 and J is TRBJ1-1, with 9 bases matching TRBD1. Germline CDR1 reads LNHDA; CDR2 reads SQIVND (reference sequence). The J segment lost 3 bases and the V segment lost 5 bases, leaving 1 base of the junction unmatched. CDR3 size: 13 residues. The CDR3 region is CASSRDRDTEAFF. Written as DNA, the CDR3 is TGTGCCAGTAGTCGGGACAGGGACACTGAAGCTTTCTTT. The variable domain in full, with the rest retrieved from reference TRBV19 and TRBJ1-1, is DGGITQSPKYLFRKEGQNVTLSCEQNLNHDAMYWYRQDPGQGLRLIYYSQIVNDFQKGDIAEGYSVSREKKESFPLTVTSAQKNPTAFYLCASSRDRDTEAFFGQGTRLTVV.

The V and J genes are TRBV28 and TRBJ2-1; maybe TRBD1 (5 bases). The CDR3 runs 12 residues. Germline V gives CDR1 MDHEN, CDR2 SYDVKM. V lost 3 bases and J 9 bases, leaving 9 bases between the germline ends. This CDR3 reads CASSFRVGEQFF. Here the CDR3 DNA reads TGTGCCAGCAGTTTCAGGGTAGGTGAGCAGTTCTTC.

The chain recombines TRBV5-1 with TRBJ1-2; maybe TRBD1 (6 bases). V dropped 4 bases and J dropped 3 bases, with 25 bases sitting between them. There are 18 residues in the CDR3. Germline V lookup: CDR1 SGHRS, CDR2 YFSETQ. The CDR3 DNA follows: TGCGCCAGCAGCCTACACCGACAGGAACGAAGACGATACTATGGCTACACCTTC. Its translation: CASSLHRQERRRYYGYTF.

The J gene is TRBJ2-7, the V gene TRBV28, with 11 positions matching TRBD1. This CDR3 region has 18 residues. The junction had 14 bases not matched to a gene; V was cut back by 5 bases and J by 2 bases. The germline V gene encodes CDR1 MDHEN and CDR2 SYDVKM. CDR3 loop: CASSRRDRGSSGTYEQYF. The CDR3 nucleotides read TGTGCCAGCAGTCGGCGGGACAGGGGGTCCTCGGGAACCTACGAGCAGTACTTC. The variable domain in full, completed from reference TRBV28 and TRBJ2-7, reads DVKVTQSSRYLVKRTGEKVFLECVQDMDHENMFWYRQDPGLGLRLIYFSYDVKMKEKGDIPEGYSVSREKKERFSLILESASTNQTSMYLCASSRRDRGSSGTYEQYFGPGTRLTVT.

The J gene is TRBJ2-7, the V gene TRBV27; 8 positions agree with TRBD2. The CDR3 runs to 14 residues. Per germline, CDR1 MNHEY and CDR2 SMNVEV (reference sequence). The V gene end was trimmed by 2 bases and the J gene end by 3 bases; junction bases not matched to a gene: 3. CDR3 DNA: TGTGCCAGCAGTTTAGTAGCGGGAATCTACGAGCAGTACTTC. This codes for CASSLVAGIYEQYF.

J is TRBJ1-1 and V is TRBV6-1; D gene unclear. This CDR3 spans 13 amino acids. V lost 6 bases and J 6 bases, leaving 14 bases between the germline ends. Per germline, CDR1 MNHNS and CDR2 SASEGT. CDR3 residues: CASRRRVLPEAFF. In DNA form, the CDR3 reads TGTGCCAGCAGGAGGCGGGTACTGCCTGAAGCTTTCTTT.

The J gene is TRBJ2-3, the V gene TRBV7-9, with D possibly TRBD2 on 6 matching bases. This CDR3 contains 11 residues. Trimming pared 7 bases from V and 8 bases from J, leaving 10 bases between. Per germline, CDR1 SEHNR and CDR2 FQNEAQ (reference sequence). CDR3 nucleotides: TGTGCCAGCACGACAGCGGGTACGCAGTATTTT. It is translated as CASTTAGTQYF. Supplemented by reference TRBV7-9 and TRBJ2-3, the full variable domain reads DTGVSQNPRHKITKRGQNVTFRCDPISEHNRLYWYRQTLGQGPEFLTYFQNEAQLEKSRLLSDRFSAERPKGSFSTLEIQRTEQGDSAMYLCASTTAGTQYFGPGTRLTVL.

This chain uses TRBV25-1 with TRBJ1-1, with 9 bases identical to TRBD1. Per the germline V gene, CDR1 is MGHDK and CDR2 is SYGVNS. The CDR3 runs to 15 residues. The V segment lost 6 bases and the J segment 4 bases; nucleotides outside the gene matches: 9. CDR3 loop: CASRNRGPSGTEAFF. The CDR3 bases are TGTGCCAGCAGAAACAGGGGGCCGAGCGGCACTGAAGCTTTCTTT.

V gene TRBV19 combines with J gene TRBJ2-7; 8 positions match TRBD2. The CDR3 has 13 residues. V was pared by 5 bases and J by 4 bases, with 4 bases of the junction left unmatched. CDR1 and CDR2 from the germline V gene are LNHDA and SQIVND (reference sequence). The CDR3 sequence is CASSRTSLYEQYF. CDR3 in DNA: TGTGCCAGTAGTCGGACTAGCCTATACGAGCAGTACTTC.

The CDR3 here is CASGPMEHRGPRETQYF. DNA of the CDR3: TGTGCTAGTGGCCCTATGGAGCACAGGGGCCCAAGAGAGACCCAGTACTTC. The chain couples TRBV12-5 to TRBJ2-5; 7 nucleotides align to TRBD1. This CDR3 spans 17 amino acids. Trimming at V came to 6 bases and at J to 4 bases, leaving 17 bases not matched to a gene. Per germline, CDR1 LGHNT and CDR2 FRNRAP.

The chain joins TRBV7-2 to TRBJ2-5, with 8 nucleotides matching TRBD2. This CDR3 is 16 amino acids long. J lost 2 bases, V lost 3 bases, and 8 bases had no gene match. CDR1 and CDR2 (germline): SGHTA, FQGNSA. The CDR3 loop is CASSFRTQREQETQYF. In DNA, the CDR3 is TGTGCCAGCAGCTTTCGCACCCAGCGGGAGCAAGAGACCCAGTACTTC.

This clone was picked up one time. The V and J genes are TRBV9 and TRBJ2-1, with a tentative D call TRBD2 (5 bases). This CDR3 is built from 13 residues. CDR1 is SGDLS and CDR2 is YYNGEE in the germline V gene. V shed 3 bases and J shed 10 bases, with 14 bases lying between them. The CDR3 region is CASSATLDGEQFF. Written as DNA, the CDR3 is TGTGCCAGCAGCGCCACACTAGACGGAGAGCAGTTCTTC.

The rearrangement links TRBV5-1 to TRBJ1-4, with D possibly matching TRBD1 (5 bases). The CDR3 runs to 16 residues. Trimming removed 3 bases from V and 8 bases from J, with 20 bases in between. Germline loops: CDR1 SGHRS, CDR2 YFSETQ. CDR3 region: CASSSKWRGPAEKLFF. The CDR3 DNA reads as TGCGCCAGCAGCTCCAAGTGGCGGGGCCCAGCGGAAAAACTGTTTTTT.

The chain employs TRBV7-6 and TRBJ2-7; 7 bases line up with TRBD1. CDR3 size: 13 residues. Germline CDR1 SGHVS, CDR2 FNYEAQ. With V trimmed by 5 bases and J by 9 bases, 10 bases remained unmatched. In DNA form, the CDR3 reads TGTGCCAGCAGCCCCAGGACAGGTGTAACGCAGTACTTC. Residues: CASSPRTGVTQYF.

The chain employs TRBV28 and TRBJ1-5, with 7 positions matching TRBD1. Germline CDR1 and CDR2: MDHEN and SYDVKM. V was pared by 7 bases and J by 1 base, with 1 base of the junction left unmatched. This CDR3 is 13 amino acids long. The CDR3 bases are TGTGCCAGCACAGGGGGGAGCAATCAGCCCCAGCATTTT. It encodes CASTGGSNQPQHF.

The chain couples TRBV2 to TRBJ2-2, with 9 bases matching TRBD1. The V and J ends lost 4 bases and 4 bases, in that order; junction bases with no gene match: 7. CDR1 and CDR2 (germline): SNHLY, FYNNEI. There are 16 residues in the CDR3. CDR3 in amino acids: CASSAQTGGFTGELFF. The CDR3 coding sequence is TGTGCCAGCAGTGCCCAGACAGGGGGATTCACCGGGGAGCTGTTTTTT.

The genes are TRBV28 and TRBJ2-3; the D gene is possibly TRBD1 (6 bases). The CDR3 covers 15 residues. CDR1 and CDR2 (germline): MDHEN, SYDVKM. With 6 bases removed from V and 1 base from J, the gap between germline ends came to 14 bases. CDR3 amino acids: CASSFQGMGTDTQYF. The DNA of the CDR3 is TGTGCCAGCAGCTTCCAGGGGATGGGCACAGATACGCAGTATTTT.

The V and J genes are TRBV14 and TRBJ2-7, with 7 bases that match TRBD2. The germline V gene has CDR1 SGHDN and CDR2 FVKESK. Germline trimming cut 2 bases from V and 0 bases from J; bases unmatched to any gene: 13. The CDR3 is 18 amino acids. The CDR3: CASSQLSTSLAASYEQYF. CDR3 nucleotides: TGTGCCAGCAGCCAATTATCGACTAGTCTAGCGGCCTCCTACGAGCAGTACTTC.